What follows are 10 T cell receptor beta chains derived from one specimen sequenced in a study of naive and memory T cell subsets (dated by TCRdb to about 2017). The library came from UMI-ligation and nested PCR. The listed sequencing device is Illumina MiSeq. The beta constant-region primer consisted of an equimolar mixture of two oligonucleotides that together covered TRBC1 and TRBC2. TCRdb reprocessed the public reads (quality trimming at Q25 with fastp, clone calling with MiXCR) and kept in-frame beta chains. Records with the same CDR3 protein are collapsed into one entry carrying the most frequent genes and DNA. This sample has some 150,000 distinct CDR3 sequences in its table, and about a sixth of those were observed once. The top ten constitute approximately 0.15% of the sample. Input material: naive CD4+ T cells from blood. This specimen's cell subset or site label, per the study, means: naive T cells, CD45RA high CD27+. These receptor sequences come from a human donor in good health.

The chain employs TRBV6-5 and TRBJ1-5; TRBD1 is a possible D gene (6 bases). V gave up 4 bases and J gave up 7 bases, with 17 bases separating them. Germline CDR1 and CDR2: MNHEY and SVGAGI. This CDR3 contains 15 residues. CDR3 in DNA: TGTGCCAGCAGTTTACACAGGGAGCTCAGGCAGCCCCAGCATTTT. It translates to CASSLHRELRQPQHF.

Ten or more counts support this clonotype. This chain uses TRBV11-2 with TRBJ2-1, with 9 bases fitting TRBD2. Per the germline V gene, CDR1 is SGHAT and CDR2 is FQNNGV. The V and J ends lost 2 bases and 7 bases, in that order; junction bases with no gene match: 3. The CDR3 length is 14 residues. CDR3 in DNA: TGTGCCAGCAGCTTACTAGCGGGGAATAATGAGCAGTTCTTC. Its translation: CASSLLAGNNEQFF.

This clonotype showed up just a few times. The chain joins TRBV12-3 or TRBV12-4 to TRBJ2-2, with 13 bases lining up with TRBD2. The CDR3 length is 16 residues. J was trimmed by 6 bases and V by 10 bases; bases with no gene match: 11. The CDR3 reads CAINPGLAGSPGELFF. DNA of the CDR3: TGTGCCATCAATCCGGGACTAGCGGGATCCCCCGGGGAGCTGTTTTTT.

This clonotype showed up just a few times. This sequence joins TRBV20-1 and TRBJ2-7; D call uncertain. V was clipped by 0 bases and J by 6 bases, with 12 bases between them. Germline assignment: CDR1 DFQATT and CDR2 SNEGSKA (reference sequence). The CDR3 sequence is 13 residues long. The CDR3 sequence: CSARDPFTSEQYF. As DNA, the CDR3 is TGCAGTGCTAGAGACCCGTTTACGTCCGAGCAGTACTTC.

Notes on this clonotype: This may come from a read error, since a much larger clone is one base off. This chain links TRBV7-9 with TRBJ1-1; D call uncertain. CDR1 and CDR2 from the germline V gene are SEHNR and FQNEAQ (reference sequence). This CDR3 contains 13 residues. CDR3 nucleotide sequence: TGTGCCAGCAGCCCTGGAGGGTACACTGAATCTTTCTTT. Translation gives CASSPGGYTESFF.

This clonotype was counted between two and nine times. The chain carries TRBV6-5 and TRBJ2-7, with 10 bases lining up with TRBD2. This CDR3 region has 15 residues. Germline V gives CDR1 MNHEY, CDR2 SVGAGI. Trimming at V came to 6 bases and at J to 1 base, leaving 6 bases not matched to a gene. The CDR3 DNA sequence: TGTGCCAGCAGCCCTCTAGCGGGAGCATCCTACGAGCAGTACTTC. Amino acid sequence: CASSPLAGASYEQYF.

This clonotype was found many times. In nucleotides, the CDR3 is TGCGCCAGCAGCCGGGGACAGGGGGGCGAGCAGTACTTC. Protein sequence: CASSRGQGGEQYF. The chain combines TRBV5-1 with TRBJ2-7, with 11 bases matching TRBD1. Per the germline V gene, CDR1 is SGHRS and CDR2 is YFSETQ. This CDR3 contains 13 residues. The V and J ends lost 4 bases and 6 bases, in that order; junction bases with no gene match: 3.

This clonotype was counted a few times. The chain recombines TRBV28 with TRBJ2-1; D ambiguous. Germline CDR1 and CDR2: MDHEN and SYDVKM. Deletions cut 2 bases from V and 8 bases from J, with 10 bases between. CDR3 length equals 13 residues. As DNA, the CDR3 is TGTGCCAGCAGTTTAGTGGGGATGGATGAGCAGTTCTTC. Protein product: CASSLVGMDEQFF.

This clonotype was seen a handful of times. The J gene is TRBJ1-1, the V gene TRBV7-9, with a possible D match to TRBD1 (5 bases). Germline V lookup: CDR1 SEHNR, CDR2 FQNEAQ (reference sequence). The CDR3 has 15 amino acids. Trimming left V 3 bases short and J 2 bases short, with 13 bases between. The CDR3 region is CASSFLGLLNTEAFF. CDR3 sequence (DNA): TGTGCCAGCAGCTTCTTGGGACTCCTCAACACTGAAGCTTTCTTT.

This clonotype was counted only a few times. The rearrangement joins TRBV12-3 or TRBV12-4 to TRBJ2-7; 10 bases are a match to TRBD2. V trimming: 3 bases; J trimming: 7 bases; junction bases outside the gene matches: 15. The CDR3 loop spans 17 amino acids. CDR3 amino acids: CASSFGLAGVFGREQYF. The CDR3 DNA sequence: TGTGCCAGCAGTTTCGGTCTAGCGGGAGTTTTCGGGCGGGAGCAGTACTTC.